The clone carrying this T cell receptor (beta chain) was counted a few times. The antigen is not known. These data come from a study of CD8+ T cells in alopecia areata. The study, taken as a whole, reports: Tofacitinib yielded significantly lower scalp clonality and fewer expanded CD8+ clones among the top 100.

Described treatment: oral pan-JAK inhibitor, 5-10 mg twice daily. The authors extracted RNA and reverse transcribed it into cDNA as the sequencing template. The assay was immunoSEQ multiplex PCR, and TCRdb's table has in-frame clones only and misses some. The data show about 280,000 clones, more than 45% seen once. With 10 bases removed from V and 3 bases from J, the gap between germline ends came to 13 bases. This CDR3 contains 13 residues. Germline lookup yields CDR1 SGHTA and CDR2 FQGNSA. The genes are TRBV7-2 and TRBJ1-5; TRBD1 might be the D (6 bases). The input for sequencing was CD4+ T cells sorted from blood, taken at week 24, from a patient treated with tofacitinib. This TCR was sampled from a human donor with alopecia areata. The CDR3 DNA reads as TGTGCCACCGCGACAGGAACCAATCAGCCCCAGCATTTT. Encoded protein: CATATGTNQPQHF.